The 3 T cell receptor beta chains below come from one sample, sequenced in a study of T cells in Graves' hyperthyroidism and ophthalmopathy. Amplification of TCR beta CDR3 regions was performed using RNA transcripts as template. The study used the HTBI primer set for a first-round RT-PCR of the TCR CDR3. One entry per CDR3 protein, called by TCRdb with MiXCR from the multiplex PCR reads. Among about 480,000 distinct CDR3 sequences listed, roughly 14% were seen once. The sample consisted of blood. Receptor source: a woman aged 18 to 35 with Graves' hyperthyroidism.

This clonotype was seen at least ten times. The rearrangement joins TRBV6-5 to TRBJ1-1; 7 bases are shared with TRBD1. Germline values: CDR1 MNHEY, CDR2 SVGAGI. CDR3 size: 16 residues. V dropped 4 bases and J dropped 2; count of bases not matched to a gene: 10. CDR3 region: CASSLDRLRVNTEAFF. CDR3 nucleotides: TGTGCCAGCAGTTTGGACAGGTTAAGGGTTAACACTGAAGCTTTCTTT.

This clonotype came up many times. J is TRBJ1-1 and V is TRBV3-1; D may be TRBD1 (6 bases). The CDR3 is 16 residues long. Per germline, CDR1 LGHDT and CDR2 YNNKEL (reference sequence). V lost 0 bases, J lost 1 base, and 12 bases lay in between. In DNA form, the CDR3 reads TGTGCCAGCAGCCAAGAAGTGCTGACAGGGAACACTGAAGCTTTCTTT. This codes for CASSQEVLTGNTEAFF.

This clonotype showed up many times. V and J are TRBV12-3 or TRBV12-4 and TRBJ2-3; TRBD2 aligns across 7 bases. This CDR3 has 15 amino acids. V was clipped by 1 base and J by 2 bases; unmatched bases: 3. In DNA, the CDR3 is TGTGCCAGCAGTTTAGTGGGACTAAACACAGATACGCAGTATTTT. Translated: CASSLVGLNTDTQYF.